This passage covers 17 T cell receptor beta chains from one sample sequenced in a study of beta chain features in type 1 diabetes. The study, taken as a whole, reports: Among all four CD4+ subsets, Type 1 diabetes patients had TCRB CDR3s that were moderately but significantly shorter.

Sequencing targeted expressed TCRB transcripts, as all isolated RNA had been reverse transcribed. Sequencing used immunoSEQ multiplex PCR; TCRdb keeps in-frame clones, though not all of them. The table records under 350,000 clones, approximately 14% of them present only once. Antigens of these TCRs are unknown. Sequenced input: naive CD4+ T cells from blood. All receptors derive from a man aged 30-40 years with type 1 diabetes.

This chain joins TRBV28 and TRBJ2-7; weak D call: TRBD2 (5 bases). Trimming shortened V by 6 bases and J by 2 bases, and 11 bases separated the two germline ends. The CDR3 runs 13 residues. CDR1 is MDHEN, CDR2 SYDVKM, per germline. The CDR3 is CASSQRGTYEQYF. The CDR3 region has the DNA TGTGCCAGCAGCCAAAGAGGGACCTACGAGCAGTACTTC.

This clone was picked up a small number of times. J is TRBJ1-2 and V is TRBV29-1, with D possibly matching TRBD1 (5 bases). Trimming left V 6 bases short and J 8 bases short, with 16 bases between. The CDR3 spans 12 residues. The germline gives CDR1 SQVTM, CDR2 ANQGSEA. CDR3 residues: CSVGGTGYGYTF. The CDR3 nucleotides are TGCAGCGTGGGGGGAACGGGGTACGGCTACACCTTC.

This clone was seen only a few times. The rearrangement uses TRBV7-3 and TRBJ2-1; 8 nucleotides line up with TRBD1. CDR1 and CDR2 from the germline V gene are SGHTA and FQGTGA. J was trimmed by 9 bases and V by 4 bases; bases with no gene match: 5. This CDR3 region has 13 residues. This CDR3 reads CASSSTGGGEQFF. CDR3 bases: TGTGCCAGCAGCTCCACAGGGGGTGGTGAGCAGTTCTTC. The entire variable domain, with the rest obtained from reference TRBV7-3 and TRBJ2-1, is as follows: GAGVSQTPSNKVTEKGKYVELRCDPISGHTALYWYRQSLGQGPEFLIYFQGTGAADDSGLPNDRFFAVRPEGSVSTLKIQRTERGDSAVYLCASSSTGGGEQFFGPGTRLTVL.

This chain uses TRBV11-1 with TRBJ2-5; D not certain. Germline-derived CDR1 and CDR2 are SGHAT and FQDESV (reference sequence). V was cut by 2 bases and J by 3 bases, with 7 bases left in between. The CDR3 consists of 13 residues. CDR3 amino acids: CASSLWSEETQYF. The CDR3 DNA reads TGTGCCAGCAGCTTATGGTCGGAAGAGACCCAGTACTTC.

This chain joins TRBV25-1 and TRBJ1-2, with 10 nucleotides matching TRBD1. CDR3 size: 16 residues. Germline CDR1 is MGHDK and CDR2 is SYGVNS. With V trimmed by 0 bases and J by 6 bases, 7 bases remained unmatched. The CDR3 is CASSEYPGQGVNGYTF. The CDR3 coding sequence is TGTGCCAGCAGTGAATACCCAGGACAGGGGGTTAATGGCTACACCTTC.

This chain uses TRBV5-1 with TRBJ2-7; 10 bases are shared with TRBD1. Trimming at V came to 4 bases and at J to 9 bases, leaving 10 bases not matched to a gene. Germline V lookup: CDR1 SGHRS, CDR2 YFSETQ. The CDR3 totals 14 residues. The CDR3 sequence is CASSRDRGPNGQYF. CDR3 bases: TGCGCCAGCAGCCGGGACAGGGGCCCTAATGGGCAGTACTTC.

The CDR3 DNA reads as TGTGCCAGCAGTTCCCCCGGTACGAGCTCCTACAATGAGCAGTTCTTC. Translated, it gives CASSSPGTSSYNEQFF. The chain is built from TRBV6-5 and TRBJ2-1; D unclear. Trimming stripped 4 bases from V and 0 bases from J, with 13 bases between. Per germline, CDR1 MNHEY and CDR2 SVGAGI. The CDR3 length is 16 residues.

V usage is TRBV12-5 and J usage is TRBJ1-1; D gene ambiguous. This CDR3 spans 14 amino acids. The V gene lost 1 base and the J gene lost 1 base, with 7 bases spanning the gap. Germline V CDR1 and CDR2: LGHNT, FRNRAP. CDR3 bases: TGTGCTAGTGGTTTGGGAAGACAGAACACTGAAGCTTTCTTT. Translated: CASGLGRQNTEAFF.

The rearrangement links TRBV28 to TRBJ2-7; 11 bases fit TRBD1. The J segment lost 1 base and the V segment lost 7 bases, leaving 6 bases of the junction unmatched. Germline values: CDR1 MDHEN, CDR2 SYDVKM. This CDR3 has 15 amino acids. The CDR3 region is CASNAGTGGSYEQYF. In DNA, the CDR3 is TGTGCCAGCAATGCCGGGACAGGGGGTTCCTACGAGCAGTACTTC.

This clone was picked up a small number of times. This chain links TRBV23-1 with TRBJ2-4; possible D gene TRBD2, 5 bases. TRBV23-1 is an ORF, and what it does is uncertain. V lost 4 bases, J lost 1 base, and 11 bases lay in between. The length of the CDR3 is 15 residues. The DNA of the CDR3 is TGCGCCAGCAGTCTAAGGGAGCCGGCCAAAAACATTCAGTACTTC. Translated, it gives CASSLREPAKNIQYF.

J is TRBJ2-1 and V is TRBV13; 10 bases map to TRBD2. CDR3 size: 16 residues. The germline V gene encodes CDR1 PRHDT and CDR2 FYEKMQ (reference sequence). The junction had 9 bases not matched to a gene; V was cut back by 1 base and J by 9 bases. This CDR3 is CASSLDGLAGVREQFF. DNA for the CDR3: TGTGCCAGCAGCTTAGATGGTCTAGCGGGAGTTCGTGAGCAGTTCTTC.

This clone turned up a few times. The CDR3 loop reads CASSQGLAGAGEQFF. Written as DNA, the CDR3 is TGTGCCAGCAGCCAAGGACTAGCGGGAGCTGGTGAGCAGTTCTTC. The chain uses TRBV14 and TRBJ2-1, with TRBD2 matching over 12 bases. This CDR3 region has 15 residues. V was pared by 1 base and J by 9 bases, with 4 bases of the junction left unmatched. The germline V gene encodes CDR1 SGHDN and CDR2 FVKESK.

This chain uses TRBV4-3 with TRBJ2-5, with a tentative D call TRBD2 (5 bases). The CDR3 loop spans 11 amino acids. CDR1 is LGHNA, CDR2 YSLEER, per germline. Trimming cost V 1 base and J 9 bases, with 6 bases left between them. The CDR3 region is CASSQGTSQYF. The CDR3 region has the DNA TGCGCCAGCAGCCAAGGGACTTCCCAGTACTTC.

This clone appeared a few times. The gene calls are TRBV28 and TRBJ2-7; TRBD1 aligns across 9 bases. CDR3 size: 15 residues. Trimming at V came to 5 bases and at J to 4 bases, leaving 9 bases not matched to a gene. Germline-derived CDR1 and CDR2 are MDHEN and SYDVKM. The CDR3 bases are TGTGCCAGCAGTGCTCGGAGGACAGGGGCTTACGAGCAGTACTTC. It encodes CASSARRTGAYEQYF.

This chain uses TRBV2 with TRBJ2-5, with TRBD1 as a possible D gene (5 bases). CDR3 length: 13 residues. CDR1 is SNHLY and CDR2 is FYNNEI in the germline V gene. V was shortened by 11 bases and J by 5 bases, with 18 bases between the two germline ends. In DNA form, the CDR3 reads TGTGCCGGCACAAGGGGTATCCTCGAGACCCAGTACTTC. It translates to CAGTRGILETQYF.

This clone was seen only once. V is TRBV5-1 and J is TRBJ2-5; 8 bases are a match to TRBD1. The CDR3 covers 16 residues. V shed 0 bases, J shed 5 bases, and the junction held 9 bases outside the gene matches. Per the germline V gene, CDR1 is SGHRS and CDR2 is YFSETQ. In nucleotides, the CDR3 is TGCGCCAGCAGCTTGGTAGCGACAGGGGTATGGGAGACCCAGTACTTC. Amino acids: CASSLVATGVWETQYF.

This clone was observed a handful of times. The chain uses TRBV18 and TRBJ2-1; the match to TRBD1 covers 10 bases. Trimming cost V 1 base and J 7 bases; bases outside gene matches: 4. Germline V gene lookup returns CDR1 KGHSH and CDR2 LQKENI. This CDR3 spans 15 amino acids. As DNA, the CDR3 is TGTGCCAGCTCACCACGGACAGGGGGATCGAATGAGCAGTTCTTC. Protein product: CASSPRTGGSNEQFF. The full variable domain, completed using reference TRBV18 and TRBJ2-1, is NAGVMQNPRHLVRRRGQEARLRCSPMKGHSHVYWYRQLPEEGLKFMVYLQKENIIDESGMPKERFSAEFPKEGPSILRIQQVVRGDSAAYFCASSPRTGGSNEQFFGPGTRLTVL.